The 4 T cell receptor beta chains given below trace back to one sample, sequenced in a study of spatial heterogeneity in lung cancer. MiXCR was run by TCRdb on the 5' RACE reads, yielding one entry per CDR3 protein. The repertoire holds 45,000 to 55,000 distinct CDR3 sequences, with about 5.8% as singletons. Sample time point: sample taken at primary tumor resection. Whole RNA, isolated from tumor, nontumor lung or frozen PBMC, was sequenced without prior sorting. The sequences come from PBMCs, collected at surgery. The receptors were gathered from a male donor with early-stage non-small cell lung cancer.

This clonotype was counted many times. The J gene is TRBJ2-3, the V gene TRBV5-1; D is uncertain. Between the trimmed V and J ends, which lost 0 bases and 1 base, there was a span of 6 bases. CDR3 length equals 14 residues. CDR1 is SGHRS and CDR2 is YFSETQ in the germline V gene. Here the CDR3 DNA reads TGCGCCAGCAGCTTGGGGAGCCGCACAGATACGCAGTATTTT. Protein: CASSLGSRTDTQYF.

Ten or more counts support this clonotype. For the CDR3, the DNA is TGTGCCAGCAGAAACCCGAGCTCCTACAATGAGCAGTTCTTC. This codes for CASRNPSSYNEQFF. The chain combines TRBV5-4 with TRBJ2-1, with unresolved D. The CDR3 contains 14 residues. V was shortened by 5 bases and J by 0 bases, with 9 bases between the two germline ends. Germline V gene data show CDR1 as SGHNT and CDR2 as YYREEE (reference sequence).

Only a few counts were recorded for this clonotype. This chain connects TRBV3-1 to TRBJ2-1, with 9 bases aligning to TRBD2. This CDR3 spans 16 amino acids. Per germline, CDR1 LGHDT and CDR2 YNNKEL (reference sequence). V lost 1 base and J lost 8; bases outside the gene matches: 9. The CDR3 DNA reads TGTGCCAGCAGCCAAGGCGGAGGTAGCGGGAGATATGAGCAGTTCTTC. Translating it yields CASSQGGGSGRYEQFF.

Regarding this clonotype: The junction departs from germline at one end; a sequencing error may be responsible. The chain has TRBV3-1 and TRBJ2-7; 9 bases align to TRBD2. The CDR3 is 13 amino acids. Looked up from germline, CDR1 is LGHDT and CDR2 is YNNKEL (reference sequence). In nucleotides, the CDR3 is TGTGCCAGCAGCCAAGACCTAGCGGGAACCCCGCGGTTC. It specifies CASSQDLAGTPRF.